What follows describes a single TCR beta chain. The entry originates in a study of blood T cell repertoires in COVID-19. Study context: Both acute and convalescent COVID-19 samples were obtained from the United States, Italy and Spain.

Categorization into cohorts depended on clinical history that participants reported. CDR1 SGHTA and CDR2 FQGNSA come from the germline V gene. The length of the CDR3 is 13 residues. V lost 7 bases to trimming and J lost 6 bases, with 15 bases between them. Sequencing used immunoSEQ multiplex PCR; TCRdb keeps in-frame clones, though not all of them. This sample has about 400,000 clones, with approximately 87% found just once. This receptor was obtained from a woman in her 50s who had recovered from COVID-19. Sample: PBMCs or T cells enriched from blood (not recorded which). The gene calls are TRBV7-2 and TRBJ1-1; D not resolved. The CDR3 DNA follows: TGTGCCAGCACCCCTTTCTTGGGCTCTGAAGCTTTCTTT. It encodes CASTPFLGSEAFF.